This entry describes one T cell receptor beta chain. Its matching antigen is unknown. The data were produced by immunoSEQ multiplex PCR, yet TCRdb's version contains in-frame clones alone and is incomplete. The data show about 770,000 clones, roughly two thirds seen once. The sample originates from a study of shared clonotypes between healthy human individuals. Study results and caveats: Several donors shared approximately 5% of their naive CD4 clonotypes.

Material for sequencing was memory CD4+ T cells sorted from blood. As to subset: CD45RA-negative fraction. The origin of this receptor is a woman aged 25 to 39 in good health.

For the CDR3, the DNA is TGTGCCAGCAGCTCTGGACTAGCGGCCTACGAGCAGTACTTC. The encoded protein is CASSSGLAAYEQYF. This rearrangement joins TRBV7-6 to TRBJ2-7; 10 nucleotides agree with TRBD2. After removal of 4 bases from V and 2 bases from J, the junction contained 2 bases not matched to a gene. The CDR3 extends over 14 amino acids. Germline CDR1 is SGHVS and CDR2 is FNYEAQ. The full variable domain, rest sourced from reference TRBV7-6 and TRBJ2-7, is GAGVSQSPRYKVTKRGQDVALRCDPISGHVSLYWYRQALGQGPEFLTYFNYEAQQDKSGLPNDRFSAERPEGSISTLTIQRTEQRDSAMYRCASSSGLAAYEQYFGPGTRLTVT.